This T cell receptor (beta chain) appears in the sequencing data of a study of T cells in Graves' hyperthyroidism and ophthalmopathy (dated by TCRdb to about 2019). Study-level background: Peripheral blood samples were taken at initial diagnosis, before any treatment was given. A discovery cohort of about 96 patients, about 40 with Graves' ophthalmopathy and 55 to 65 with stable Graves' hyperthyroidism, was used to find distinguishing TCR V-J signatures. Prospective prediction of ophthalmopathy was tested in an independent validation cohort of some 19 hyperthyroidism patients and 17 patients who later progressed to ophthalmopathy. The 80 to 100 discovery patients were randomly divided into training and test sets at a 7:3 ratio. In addition, the study compared T-cell repertoires in thyroid tissue and in blood from roughly six Graves' hyperthyroidism patients. Once sampling was done, hyperthyroidism patients were given methimazole at a starting dose of 30 mg daily, whereas ophthalmopathy patients were given high-dose intravenous methylprednisolone. According to the paper, TCR Vbeta CDR3 sequencing was carried out on approximately 140 peripheral blood samples, which came from 40 to 45 ophthalmopathy, fewer than 80 hyperthyroidism and approximately 17 progressor patients. On the study overall, not on this receptor specifically: A model built on a 13 V-J signature distinguished ophthalmopathy from stable hyperthyroidism, reaching about 89% sensitivity and around 81% specificity in cross-validation and 80%/75% in testing. No statistical method was used to fix the sample size in advance, and group allocation was not hidden from the investigators. Most expanded thyroid clonotypes (frequency above 0.001) were also found in blood, which suggests that blood repertoires may mirror thyroid immune responses. In validation, progression to ophthalmopathy was predicted by the model with 70% to 71% sensitivity and 72.22% specificity, a median of approximately 7.1 months before onset.

Reading the germline V gene gives CDR1 MNHNS and CDR2 SASEGT. A distance of 23 bases separates the germline ends of V and J, which lose 5 bases and 4 bases respectively. The CDR3 runs 18 residues from the cysteine to the phenylalanine. The CDR3 DNA has 54 bases and is translated from base 1. The TCR beta CDR3 regions were amplified from RNA transcripts. The first round of RT-PCR for the TCR CDR3 was performed with the HTBI primer set and the Qiagen OneStep RT-PCR kit. The libraries were constructed in a second round of multiplex PCR and then size-selected and purified. Sequencing of the libraries was done on an Illumina HiSeq2000 using paired-end 100 bp reads. In the original analysis: SOAPnuke was used to process the raw data, removing reads that contained adapters or uncalled bases, had a mean Phred below 15, or lacked an exact match to the constant primer or identifier. High-quality paired reads were merged using COPE v1.2.5, and each unique nucleotide sequence was defined as a clonotype. MiTCR v1.1 was used to align clonotypes to the IMGT TRBV, TRBD and TRBJ reference segments. The analysis was restricted to V-J combinations with a frequency above 0.0001, which together covered about 99% of the repertoires. The TCS score was defined as the ratio of F50 (clonal expansion) to E x V (chaos), calculated using BLOSUM62-based TCRdist between CDR3 peptides within each V-J. Welch's t-statistics and random forest reduced roughly 500 V-J features to some 14, which were used in a naive Bayes classifier (R e1071). Starting from the raw public reads, TCRdb applied fastp trimming at Q25, assembled clones with MiXCR and retained in-frame beta chains. Identical CDR3 proteins give one entry, which carries the most common genes and DNA. TCRdb, not the original authors, processed these V and J calls. The table for this sample lists 300,000 to 450,000 distinct CDR3 sequences; 15% to 18% of them were counted only once. 25% to 35% of the sample goes to the ten largest clones.

Hyperthyroidism patients were newly diagnosed, had a disease duration of under 2 months, and were aged 18 to 65 years. The study excluded patients with uncontrolled infections, other autoimmune diseases, pregnancy or lactation. Diagnoses were established on the basis of clinical symptoms, serum thyroxine and TRAb, thyroid ultrasound, and orbital computed tomography. Blood from progressor patients was drawn when they were first diagnosed with hyperthyroidism, before any ophthalmopathy symptoms appeared. PBMCs were separated from roughly 10 ml of fresh peripheral blood using Ficoll-Paque density gradient centrifugation. Progressor patients were first diagnosed with Graves' hyperthyroidism and then developed ophthalmopathy during follow-up. Total RNA was extracted with Trizol reagent, and quality was checked on an Agilent 2100 Bioanalyzer. This clonotype was seen repeatedly, ten times or more. There is no known antigen for this receptor. One base away there is no much larger clone; base qualities are not given.

The chain is encoded by TRBV6-1 joined to TRBJ2-2; the D gene cannot be named for sure. The clonotype comes from a woman between 18 and 30 years old with Graves' hyperthyroidism that later progressed to Graves' ophthalmopathy. The sequenced material came from blood. The DNA reads TGTGCCAGCAGTTTACCCGGTCCGGACCCCTATCTCACCGGGGAGCTGTTTTTT. Protein translation: CASSLPGPDPYLTGELFF.